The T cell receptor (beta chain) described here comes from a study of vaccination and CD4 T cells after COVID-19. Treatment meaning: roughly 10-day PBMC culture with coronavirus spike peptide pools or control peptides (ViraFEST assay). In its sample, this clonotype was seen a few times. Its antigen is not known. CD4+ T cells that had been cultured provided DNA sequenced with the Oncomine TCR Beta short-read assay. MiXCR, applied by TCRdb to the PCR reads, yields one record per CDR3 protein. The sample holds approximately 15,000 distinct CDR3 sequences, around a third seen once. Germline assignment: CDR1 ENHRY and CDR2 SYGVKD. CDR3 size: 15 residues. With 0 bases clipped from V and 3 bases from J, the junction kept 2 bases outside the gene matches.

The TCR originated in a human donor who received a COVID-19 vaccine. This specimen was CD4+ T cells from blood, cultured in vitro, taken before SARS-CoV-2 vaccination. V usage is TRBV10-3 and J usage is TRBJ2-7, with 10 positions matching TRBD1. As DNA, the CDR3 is TGTGCCATCAGTGAGTCAGGGACAGGGGACTACGAGCAGTACTTC. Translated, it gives CAISESGTGDYEQYF.